This T cell receptor beta chain was recorded in a study of CD8+ T cells in alopecia areata. Treatment specified: oral pan-JAK inhibitor, 5-10 mg twice daily. The CDR3 spans 13 residues. Trimming at V came to 7 bases and at J to 6 bases, leaving 8 bases not matched to a gene. Looked up from germline, CDR1 is SGHRS and CDR2 is YFSETQ. Extraction and reverse transcription of RNA yielded cDNA as the sequencing template. Sequenced by immunoSEQ multiplex PCR; TCRdb stores in-frame clones only, minus some. The table includes hundreds of thousands of clones, approximately 65% detected once. The TCR sequence derives from a human donor with alopecia areata. This sample comprised CD4+ T cells sorted from blood, obtained at approximately week 42, from a patient treated with tofacitinib. The chain carries TRBV5-1 and TRBJ1-2; 8 bases align to TRBD1. CDR3 DNA: TGCGCCAGCGGAACAGTACAGGGGGATGGCTACACCTTC. Translated: CASGTVQGDGYTF.